This section outlines one TCR beta chain sequence together with its context. The antigen remains undetermined. The source of the sample is a study of chemoradiotherapy in HPV16-positive cancers. Across the whole study: Functional T-cell assays on two HPV16-positive patients' cells defined candidate HPV-specific clones and common TCR motifs.

The protocol was immunoSEQ multiplex PCR, while the TCRdb copy is restricted to in-frame clones and leaves out a portion. The data hold roughly 19,000 clones, with over 75% observed a single time. Repeated repertoire sampling spanned the course of chemoradiotherapy. The V gene's germline CDR1 is LNHNV and CDR2 YYDKDF (reference sequence). CDR3 length: 16 amino acids. Trimming took off 1 base at V and 10 bases at J, with 17 bases between the two ends. General study findings and limits: Functional assays defining HPV-specific T cells used only a couple of HPV16-positive patients.

The chain couples TRBV15 to TRBJ1-6; the D gene is possibly TRBD1 (5 bases). The clonotype comes from a human donor with HPV-associated anogenital cancer. The sample here was blood, taken from a patient who underwent chemoradiotherapy. Here the CDR3 DNA reads TGTGCCACCAGCAGAGCCGCGGGGACCAGGATCTCACCCCTCCACTTT. Encoded protein: CATSRAAGTRISPLHF.